This record covers a single T cell receptor beta chain. The sample holds a few counts of this clonotype. The antigen it binds to is not known. Base qualities are not provided; no much larger clone lies one nucleotide away. The data stem from a study of T cells after yellow fever vaccination (dated by TCRdb to about 2019). Study-level background: Libraries from fractions with low cell numbers were prepared with the SMART-Seq v4 Ultra Low Input RNA kit. To follow T-cell clones before and after primary and booster YFV17D yellow fever vaccination, bulk TCR alpha and beta repertoires were sequenced over time. Two healthy male donors made up the cohort, one aged 18 to 30 years and the other aged 30 to 40 years. Bulk PBMC replicates and cell subsets were isolated from blood drawn at multiple timepoints before and after both primary and secondary immunization. Study-wide conclusions, independent of this receptor: Because abundant contaminating clonotypes from the bulk population could be contained in FACS-sorted repertoires, computational filtering was required. After the booster, most clones that had expanded after primary vaccination were detected again (approximately 95% of CD4 and around nine tenths of CD8), suggesting broad maintenance of memory. A small fraction of clonotypes showed up in both the CD4 and CD8 compartments, probably as a result of convergent recombination. The study included only a couple of donors, which limits how far the findings can be generalized. The secondary T-cell response was weaker than the primary response but faster, peaking on day 5 instead of day 15.

TCR cDNA was synthesized by 5'RACE template switching, which introduced a universal primer site and unique molecular identifiers. cDNA synthesis was primed from both the TCR alpha and TCR beta constant segments. Library amplification used two PCR steps, and the second PCR step added sample barcodes and sequencing adapters. Sequencing of libraries was performed on Illumina HiSeq 2500 (2x100 bp) or NovaSeq (2x150 bp). For the original study's pipeline: Demultiplexing of reads and collapsing into UMI consensus sequences were performed with MIGEC, and V(D)J alignment was carried out with MiXCR. Using edgeR on replicate PBMC samples, clonotypes were called vaccine-responding if FDR was below 0.01 and the log2 fold change was above 5 up to day 15. Bulk clonotypes were assigned CD4 or CD8 identity according to which sequenced CD4 or CD8 repertoire held them at higher abundance. The raw public reads went through TCRdb reprocessing: fastp at Q25, MiXCR clone calling, in-frame beta chains kept. When rows share a CDR3 protein, they turn into one entry using the most common DNA and genes. The V and J calls were not made by the authors but by TCRdb's processing. The sample data list 60,000 or so distinct CDR3 sequences, and about 6.6% of these were observed just once. Clones ranked in the top ten supply 40% of the sample.

The treatment or condition tag for this specimen amounts to: live attenuated yellow fever vaccine strain. A standard Ficoll-Paque protocol was used to isolate PBMCs from peripheral blood. CD4 and CD8 T-cell fractions were isolated with Dynabeads CD4 and CD8 positive selection kits. RNA was extracted with TriZol from bulk PBMCs, CD4 and CD8 fractions, and dextramer-positive and dextramer-negative fractions. CDR1 and CDR2 are read off the germline V gene (reference sequence) as SGHKS and YYEKEE. The CDR3 starts with the cysteine, ends with the phenylalanine, and has 13 residues. CDR3 DNA only is kept here, 39 bases in frame from base 1. The germline V and J ends show losses of 4 bases and 8 bases respectively, and no gene match explains 6 bases of the junction.

The chain employs TRBV5-5 and TRBJ2-1, with 7 middle bases fitting TRBD1. The receptor was derived from a young man who received the YFV17D yellow fever vaccine. The sample was CD8+ T cells sorted from PBMCs, taken on the day of the first yellow fever vaccination. The sequence in DNA is TGTGCCAGCAGCGGGAACAGGGGTCATGAGCAGTTCTTC. This codes for CASSGNRGHEQFF.